Listed below are T cell receptor beta chains from one sample, sequenced in a study of identical twins. In TCRdb, the 5' RACE reads were re-called with MiXCR into one record per CDR3 protein. The sample includes some 460,000 distinct CDR3 sequences, around 14% seen only once; the top ten take around 0.57%. The sample was also reused in another study, on yellow fever vaccine responses in identical twins.

Material for sequencing was CD4+ T cells sorted from blood. These receptors were obtained from a woman between 18 and 30 years old in good health. The CDR3 runs from the conserved cysteine through the conserved F or W. The order of the fields is J gene, V gene, D gene, clone size, CDR3 DNA, CDR3 protein. The D gene is left open where the match is weak. A clone size is listed for some rows: how often the clone was seen (once, few, many), or a class if it is expanded.

>TRBJ1-1|TRBV12-3/TRBV12-4|.|many
TGTGCCAGCAAACCAAGTGCCGGGTTGGGCACTGAAGCTTTCTTT
CASKPSAGLGTEAFF
>TRBJ2-5|TRBV24-1|.|few
TGTGCCACCAGTGATTTGGCGGAAGAGACCCAGTACTTC
CATSDLAEETQYF
>TRBJ2-1|TRBV24-1|.|.
TGTGCCACCAGTGAGCCAGGGAGGAGAAGTGAGCAGTTCTTC
CATSEPGRRSEQFF
>TRBJ2-1|TRBV6-1|TRBD1|few
TGTGCCAGCAGGACGGGACAGGGGGCGCGAATCGAGCAGTTCTTC
CASRTGQGARIEQFF
>TRBJ2-7|TRBV21-1|.|few
TGTGCCAGCAGCCAAGATGTAGCTTGGGACAGAGAAGTCTACGAGCAGTACTTC
CASSQDVAWDREVYEQYF
>TRBJ2-7|TRBV24-1|.|.
TGTGCCACCAGTGAACGGTCCGCCGCCCCCTACGAGCAGTACTTC
CATSERSAAPYEQYF
>TRBJ1-1|TRBV10-3|TRBD1|many
TGTGCCACGAGTGGGCTGGACAGGGGGAACACTGAAGCTTTCTTT
CATSGLDRGNTEAFF
>TRBJ2-7|TRBV28|.|.
TGTGCCAGCACCCGAGACACCAACTCCTACGAGCAGTACTTC
CASTRDTNSYEQYF
>TRBJ2-7|TRBV5-1|.|few
TGCGCCAGCAGCGGATTAGAGGGCACCTACGAGCAGTACTTC
CASSGLEGTYEQYF
>TRBJ2-1|TRBV6-1|TRBD2|.
TGTGCCAGCTCCGAGTCTGGCGGGGGGTTGAATGAGCAGTTCTTC
CASSESGGGLNEQFF
>TRBJ1-2|TRBV6-6|TRBD1|few
TGTGCCAGCAGCGACAGGGATAACTATGGCTACACCTTC
CASSDRDNYGYTF
>TRBJ2-3|TRBV28|TRBD1|once
TGTGCCAGCGGCCCGACAGGGTTGACCGGTACGCAGTATTTT
CASGPTGLTGTQYF
>TRBJ1-5|TRBV12-3/TRBV12-4|.|many
TGTGCCAGCAGTTTAGATAAAAATCAGCCCCAGCATTTT
CASSLDKNQPQHF
>TRBJ1-3|TRBV6-5|TRBD1|.
TGTGCCAGCAGTTACTCGGTGACAGGGTCTGGAAACACCATATATTTT
CASSYSVTGSGNTIYF
>TRBJ1-2|TRBV6-2/TRBV6-3|TRBD1|.
TGTGCCAGCAGAACGGGACAGAACTATGGCTACACCTTC
CASRTGQNYGYTF
>TRBJ2-7|TRBV28|TRBD1|.
TGTGCCAGCACCCTATTTGGGACAGCCGCGTCCTACGAGCAGTACTTC
CASTLFGTAASYEQYF
>TRBJ2-2|TRBV20-1|TRBD2|.
TGCGGAGCCGCGGGACTAGCGGGATCCGGGGAGCTGTTTTTT
CGAAGLAGSGELFF
>TRBJ2-4|TRBV7-9|TRBD1|few
TGTGCCAGCAGCTTAGTTGGGGCGACAGGGACGAACATTCAGTACTTC
CASSLVGATGTNIQYF
>TRBJ2-7|TRBV5-1|.|many
TGCGCCAGCAGCTCTGGAGGGACCTACGAGCAGTACTTC
CASSSGGTYEQYF
>TRBJ2-3|TRBV20-1|TRBD2|.
TGCAGTGCCCCGCGGGGGGGCCCTACAGATACGCAGTATTTT
CSAPRGGPTDTQYF
>TRBJ2-7|TRBV10-3|TRBD1|few
TGTGCCACCACAGGGGGCTTCGAGCAGTACTTC
CATTGGFEQYF
>TRBJ2-2|TRBV20-1|.|.
TGCAGTGCTAGGGGTGGGGCCCAGAACACCGGGGAGCTGTTTTTT
CSARGGAQNTGELFF
>TRBJ2-7|TRBV28|TRBD2|.
TGTGCCAGCAGGCTAGCGGGAGAGAATTACGAGCAGTACTTC
CASRLAGENYEQYF
>TRBJ2-1|TRBV10-3|TRBD2|few
TGTGCCATCAGTGGGAAAGCGGGAGGTCACAATGAGCAGTTCTTC
CAISGKAGGHNEQFF
>TRBJ2-4|TRBV5-6|TRBD1|few
TGTGCCAGCAGCTCGGGGACAGGGGGCGCGTTCGCCAAAAACATTCAGTACTTC
CASSSGTGGAFAKNIQYF
>TRBJ2-3|TRBV5-1|.|few
TGCGCCAGCAGCCCGGGCGGGTCCCCGTATTTT
CASSPGGSPYF
>TRBJ2-7|TRBV20-1|TRBD2|.
TGCAGTGCTGTGAACGGACTAGCGGGTACCTACGAGCAGTACTTC
CSAVNGLAGTYEQYF
>TRBJ1-2|TRBV7-2|TRBD1|.
TGTGCCAGCAGTTACGCGGGCTCCGGGACAGGGGGCGGAGGCTACACCTTC
CASSYAGSGTGGGGYTF
>TRBJ2-7|TRBV10-3|TRBD1|many
TGTGCCATCAAAGATTCGGGACAGGCCGGGGACGAGCAGTACTTC
CAIKDSGQAGDEQYF
>TRBJ1-2|TRBV18|.|few
TGTGCCAGCTCATCCTGGGGAGAGAACTATGGCTACACCTTC
CASSSWGENYGYTF
>TRBJ2-7|TRBV20-1|TRBD1|.
TGCAGTGCCAAGAAAACCAGACAGGGGGCCTCCTACGAGCAGTACTTC
CSAKKTRQGASYEQYF
>TRBJ2-1|TRBV19|TRBD2|.
TGTGCCAGTAGGACTAGCGGGGGGCCCACCTACAATGAGCAGTTCTTC
CASRTSGGPTYNEQFF
>TRBJ1-5|TRBV6-1|.|few
TGTGCCAGCCAGGGTGGGTTTAGCAATCAGCCCCAGCATTTT
CASQGGFSNQPQHF
>TRBJ2-7|TRBV9|.|many
TGTGCCAGCAGCGTAGGTTTCGACGAGCAGTACTTC
CASSVGFDEQYF
>TRBJ2-1|TRBV12-3/TRBV12-4|TRBD1|many
TGTGCCAGCAGCTCACAGGGGGCTGTCTACAATGAGCAGTTCTTC
CASSSQGAVYNEQFF
>TRBJ2-7|TRBV29-1|.|.
TGCAGCGTTCTCCTCGGGGGCTACGAGCAGTACTTC
CSVLLGGYEQYF
>TRBJ2-1|TRBV20-1|TRBD2|.
TGCAGTGCTAGAGATCTTTTTAGCGGGATACCCTACAATGAGCAGTTCTTC
CSARDLFSGIPYNEQFF
>TRBJ2-7|TRBV29-1|TRBD1|few
TGCAGCGTTGACGGACAGGGGGCTTACGAGCAGTACTTC
CSVDGQGAYEQYF
>TRBJ2-1|TRBV12-5|.|.
TGTGCTAGTGGTTTGGTAGTCGGGACTTTATACAATGAGCAGTTCTTC
CASGLVVGTLYNEQFF
>TRBJ2-1|TRBV21-1|.|.
TGTGCCAGCAGCAAACGCAGAAGAAGTTACAATGAGCAGTTCTTC
CASSKRRRSYNEQFF
>TRBJ2-2|TRBV29-1|TRBD1|many
TGCAGCGTTGGGCCAGGACAGGGAGCGAACACCGGGGAGCTGTTTTTT
CSVGPGQGANTGELFF
>TRBJ2-1|TRBV4-2|.|few
TGTGCCAGCAGCCAGGTACGGGGTGAGCAGTTCTTC
CASSQVRGEQFF
>TRBJ1-5|TRBV12-3/TRBV12-4|.|.
TGTGCCAGCAGTAAACAGGGTTGGGATCAGCCCCAGCATTTT
CASSKQGWDQPQHF
>TRBJ2-5|TRBV28|TRBD1|.
TGTGCCAGCAGACGGGACAGGGTGGAGACCCAGTACTTC
CASRRDRVETQYF
>TRBJ2-7|TRBV18|TRBD2|.
TGTGCCAGCTCCCCGGGGGGGGACGAGCAGTACTTC
CASSPGGDEQYF
>TRBJ1-2|TRBV27|.|few
TGTGCCAGCAGTCAGGGGTGGGGCTACACCTTC
CASSQGWGYTF
>TRBJ2-2|TRBV12-3/TRBV12-4|TRBD2|.
TGTGCCAGCAGTCAAGGACTAGCGGGAGCCGGGGAGCTGTTTTTT
CASSQGLAGAGELFF
>TRBJ2-1|TRBV30|.|few
TGTGCCTGGAGTGGACGGGTAGAGCAGTTCTTC
CAWSGRVEQFF
>TRBJ2-3|TRBV14|.|once
TGTGCCAGCAGCCCGCTCTCGGGGAAAACCCGCACAGATACGCAGTATTTT
CASSPLSGKTRTDTQYF
>TRBJ2-5|TRBV4-1|TRBD1|.
TGCGCCAGCAGCCAAGAGACAGGGATTAAGACCCAGTACTTC
CASSQETGIKTQYF